The entry that follows covers one TCR beta chain sequence. A few counts support this clonotype. What this receptor recognizes is not known. Base qualities were left out, and no much larger clone turns up one base away. Every donor in the study was a healthy Caucasian. Three pairs of female monozygotic twins, all aged roughly 18 to 29 years, were included in the twin cohort. CD4+ and CD8+ T cell populations were isolated with positive isolation kits from Invitrogen. The library was generated by 5' RACE. Sequencing used an Illumina HiSeq 2000. Template switching added a universal primer binding site, and the final cDNA carried a unique molecular identifier that allowed TCR cDNA molecules to be counted accurately. First-strand cDNA for TCR alpha and beta chains was synthesized from specific primers in the conserved constant-segment region. Each cDNA library was double barcoded, with a SMART-Mk sample barcode plus Illumina barcodes, to control for contamination. Two successive PCR steps introduced TruSeq adapter sequences along with Illumina sample barcodes. Sequencing of the TCR alpha and beta cDNA libraries was done on the Illumina HiSeq platform using custom primers. The paper's processing steps were these. Unique molecular identifiers were extracted from raw reads with MiGEC, and CDR3 positions were determined with MiXCR. For each individual, recombination models were inferred using an EM algorithm with the repgenHMM and IGoR tools. Shared clonotypes were analyzed with the tcR package in R, and sharing was normalized by the product of cloneset sizes. To study raw recombination without the effects of thymic and clonal selection, out-of-frame nonproductive sequences were analyzed. The public reads were run again by TCRdb, first through fastp at Q25 and then through MiXCR, and only productive beta chains were kept. Rows with one shared CDR3 protein collapse into an entry with the most common genes and DNA. The V and J calls follow TCRdb's processing rather than the paper's. This sample is represented by about 300,000 distinct CDR3 sequences; about 12% of them were singletons. The ten most abundant clones make up 7.2% of the sample.

The germline V gene (reference sequence) yields WNHNN for CDR1 and SYGVQD for CDR2. Here V drops 9 bases and J drops 5 bases, and the junction holds 4 bases not matched to any gene. The CDR3 has 13 amino acids, counting the end cysteine and phenylalanine. The sequence is cut down to CDR3 DNA, 39 bases in frame from base 1. The sample comes from a study of identical twins (dated by TCRdb to about 2016). Background on the whole study: To test whether fetal clonotypes persist, this study deep-sequenced TCR alpha and beta repertoires from monozygotic twins, from unrelated adults of various ages, and from cord blood. To rule out contamination, replicate twin experiments were performed at different times with different library preparation protocols.

Study-wide conclusions, independent of this receptor: Invariant T cells such as MAIT and iNKT could partly confound zero-insertion analyses, although diverse VJ usage argued against such confounding for most clonotypes. Out-of-frame TCR alpha sequences shared between twins showed an excess of low generation-probability sequences compared with coincidental sharing between unrelated individuals. Because the same donors could not be followed over many years, conclusions were based on cross-sectional statistical analysis. In beta out-of-frame sequences, excess twin sharing was weaker, because having fewer shared sequences lowered the signal-to-noise ratio. Out-of-frame TCR alpha sharing in monozygotic twins was systematically underestimated by recombination models, whereas sharing between unrelated individuals was in agreement with the recombination models. Fewer insertions were carried by abundant cord blood beta clonotypes; a weaker similar trend was observed in young adult naive repertoires, while no such trend was observed in memory repertoires.

These same data were also listed under a study on yellow fever vaccine responses in identical twins. As that second paper reports: According to the authors, in identical twins the way T cells responded to vaccination appeared partly convergent and partly personalized. In identical twins, the study followed T cell clones that responded to the vaccine with precision.

This TCR was recovered from a woman aged 18-35 years in good health. The V and J segments used are TRBV10-1 and TRBJ2-1; 10 junctional bases match TRBD1. The sample was CD8+ T cells sorted from blood. The CDR3 has the sequence CARGTGVNNEQFF. The sequenced DNA: TGCGCCAGGGGGACAGGGGTAAACAATGAGCAGTTCTTC.